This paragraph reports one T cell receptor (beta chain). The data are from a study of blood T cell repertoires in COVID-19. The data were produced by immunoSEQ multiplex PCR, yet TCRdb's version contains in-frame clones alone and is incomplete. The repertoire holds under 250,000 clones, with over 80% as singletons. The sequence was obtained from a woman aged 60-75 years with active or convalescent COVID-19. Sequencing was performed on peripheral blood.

The CDR3 DNA reads TGTGCCAGCAGTTACCCCCCGGGGACAACTAATGAAAAACTGTTTTTT. This gives the protein CASSYPPGTTNEKLFF. This chain links TRBV6-2 or TRBV6-3 with TRBJ1-4; no clear D. The V end lost 2 bases, the J end lost 0 bases, and 10 bases lay between the germline ends. Germline lookup yields CDR1 MNHEY and CDR2 SVGEGT. CDR3 length: 16 residues.